This T cell receptor beta chain was captured by sequencing in a study of blood T cell repertoires in COVID-19. Data came from immunoSEQ multiplex PCR; TCRdb stores just in-frame clones and leaves some out. Of tens of thousands of clones detected, around 81% appear once; the ten largest clones hold 20% to 30%. The V gene lost 0 bases and the J gene lost 7 bases, with 9 bases spanning the gap. The germline CDR1 and CDR2 sequences are SNHLY and FYNNEI. The CDR3 has 13 amino acids. The origin of this receptor is a woman over 75 with COVID-19, enrolled during active disease. Sequencing was performed on peripheral blood. The chain links TRBV2 to TRBJ1-2; D gene unclear. The CDR3 region is CASSEARLGGYTF. The CDR3 nucleotides read TGTGCCAGCAGTGAAGCCAGGTTGGGTGGCTACACCTTC.